What follows are 32 T cell receptor beta chains derived from one specimen sequenced in a study of regulatory T cells in long-lasting Graves disease. Time point in this sample: newly diagnosed GD, antithyroid drugs for less than 3 months. From RNA extracted from PBMCs, the TCR library was made. For TCR beta, libraries came from iRepertoire HTBI primers and Arm-PCR of CDR3 regions. TCRdb called the multiplex PCR reads again in MiXCR, with one record for every CDR3 protein. This repertoire shows 360,000 or so distinct CDR3 sequences, about 11% found once; its top ten account for 15% to 20%. This sample was also put to use in a study of T cells in Graves' hyperthyroidism and ophthalmopathy.

The sample consisted of peripheral blood mononuclear cells (PBMCs), taken at new diagnosis, from a patient treated with antithyroid drugs. The source of these receptors is a woman aged 18 to 35 with Graves disease.

This clonotype appeared many times. V usage is TRBV10-3 and J usage is TRBJ1-1; D is possibly TRBD1 (5 bases). V gave up 0 bases and J gave up 1 base, with 9 bases separating them. Germline CDR1 ENHRY, CDR2 SYGVKD. CDR3 length equals 15 residues. As DNA, the CDR3 is TGTGCCATCAGTGAGTCGGTGGGGGGGAACACTGAAGCTTTCTTT. Its translation: CAISESVGGNTEAFF.

There are a few counts of this clonotype. This chain connects TRBV19 to TRBJ1-2, with D unclear. The CDR3 runs 15 residues. Trimming stripped 7 bases from V and 4 bases from J, with 19 bases between. Germline CDR1 and CDR2: LNHDA and SQIVND (reference sequence). DNA of the CDR3: TGTGCCAGTACCCCTGTCGAGCGGCGCCGCTATGGCTACACCTTC. Its translation: CASTPVERRRYGYTF.

This clonotype showed up just a few times. The chain is built from TRBV27 and TRBJ2-7; 7 bases line up with TRBD2. Trimming took 2 bases from V and 4 from J; bases not matched to a gene: 5. Per germline, CDR1 MNHEY and CDR2 SMNVEV (reference sequence). This CDR3 has 14 amino acids. In DNA, the CDR3 is TGTGCCAGCAGTTTAAGGGGACTACTATACGAGCAGTACTTC. Its translation is CASSLRGLLYEQYF.

This clonotype was found a few times. The genes are TRBV27 and TRBJ2-7, with D perhaps TRBD2 (7 bases). Trimming left V 6 bases short and J 3 bases short, with 9 bases between. This CDR3 region has 12 residues. Germline CDR1 is MNHEY and CDR2 is SMNVEV (reference sequence). The CDR3 nucleotides are TGTGCCAGCAGAAGGGGGGGCTACGAGCAGTACTTC. Residues: CASRRGGYEQYF.

A word on this clonotype: This may stem from a read error, because a much larger clone lies one nucleotide away. The chain combines TRBV12-3 or TRBV12-4 with TRBJ2-2; TRBD2 might be the D (6 bases). The length of the CDR3 is 14 residues. CDR3 amino acids: CASSLEIRAGGLFF. CDR3 in DNA: TGTGCCAGCAGTTTAGAAATAAGAGCCGGGGGGCTGTTTTTT.

The chain combines TRBV7-3 with TRBJ2-3, with D unclear. From germline, CDR1 is SGHTA and CDR2 FQGTGA. V lost 3 bases and J lost 0, with 10 bases in between. This CDR3 has 15 residues. CDR3 DNA: TGTGCCAGCAGCTTTTACCAACTTAGCACAGATACGCAGTATTTT. This sequence encodes CASSFYQLSTDTQYF.

In this sample, this clonotype turned up many times. The chain couples TRBV7-3 to TRBJ2-1; unclear D gene. Germline V gives CDR1 SGHTA, CDR2 FQGTGA. The CDR3 sequence is 16 residues long. V dropped 0 bases and J dropped 2 bases, with 11 bases sitting between them. The CDR3 is CASSLTRQVPYNEQFF. CDR3 nucleotides: TGTGCCAGCAGCTTAACACGGCAGGTCCCCTACAATGAGCAGTTCTTC.

The chain combines TRBV10-1 with TRBJ2-7; either TRBD1 or TRBD2 may supply D (5 bases each). The CDR3 is made up of 13 amino acids. Between the trimmed V and J ends, which lost 2 bases and 7 bases, there was a span of 12 bases. Germline lookup yields CDR1 WNHNN and CDR2 SYGVQD (reference sequence). Here the CDR3 DNA reads TGCGCCAGCAGTGAGGGGACCTTTGGGGAGCAGTACTTC. The encoded protein is CASSEGTFGEQYF.

The sample holds a few counts of this clonotype. This chain links TRBV2 with TRBJ2-3, with D tentatively TRBD1 or TRBD2 (5 bases each). CDR3 length: 15 residues. From germline, CDR1 is SNHLY and CDR2 FYNNEI. Trimming took off 7 bases at V and 6 bases at J, with 20 bases between the two ends. The CDR3 DNA is TGTGCCAGCACAGGGTTGGGGGAGAAATGGGATACGCAGTATTTT. Residues: CASTGLGEKWDTQYF.

This clonotype showed up just a few times. This sequence joins TRBV7-9 and TRBJ1-6, with TRBD1 matching over 10 bases. The length of the CDR3 is 16 residues. V shed 3 bases, J shed 11 bases, and the junction held 10 bases outside the gene matches. Germline values: CDR1 SEHNR, CDR2 FQNEAQ (reference sequence). The CDR3 DNA is TGTGCCAGCAGCTTCCCCGCGGGACAGGGGCCTCCACCCCTCCACTTT. Residues: CASSFPAGQGPPPLHF.

This clonotype was seen ten or more times. This chain joins TRBV7-9 and TRBJ1-1, with D possibly TRBD1 on 6 matching bases. Germline CDR1 is SEHNR and CDR2 is FQNEAQ (reference sequence). V shed 4 bases and J shed 1 base, with 16 bases lying between them. The CDR3 is 16 amino acids. The CDR3 protein is CASSYPSDRSNTEAFF. The CDR3 DNA reads as TGTGCCAGCAGCTACCCATCGGACAGATCGAACACTGAAGCTTTCTTT.

Many counts were recorded for this clonotype. This chain connects TRBV20-1 to TRBJ2-5; perhaps TRBD2 as D (5 bases). Germline V gene lookup returns CDR1 DFQATT and CDR2 SNEGSKA (reference sequence). Trimming pared 6 bases from V and 5 bases from J, leaving 19 bases between. The CDR3 has 14 amino acids. The CDR3: CSAKLAGPLETQYF. CDR3 in DNA: TGCAGTGCAAAGCTAGCAGGTCCGTTGGAGACCCAGTACTTC.

This clonotype was observed at least ten times. The J gene is TRBJ2-3, the V gene TRBV20-1, with D perhaps TRBD2 (5 bases). The V end was cut by 4 bases, the J end by 4 bases, with 12 bases between. Germline V lookup: CDR1 DFQATT, CDR2 SNEGSKA (reference sequence). This CDR3 has 13 amino acids. CDR3 loop: CSANALRADTQYF. In DNA, the CDR3 is TGCAGTGCTAATGCGTTGAGGGCAGATACGCAGTATTTT.

This clonotype was detected a few times. This chain links TRBV19 with TRBJ2-2, with D unresolved. Germline V gene sequence: CDR1 LNHDA, CDR2 SQIVND (reference sequence). The V gene lost 3 bases and the J gene lost 0 bases, with 8 bases spanning the gap. CDR3 length: 15 residues. For the CDR3, the DNA is TGTGCCAGTAGTATTTTGGCGGCGAACACCGGGGAGCTGTTTTTT. It encodes CASSILAANTGELFF.

The gene calls are TRBV10-3 and TRBJ1-2; D not certain. Germline values: CDR1 ENHRY, CDR2 SYGVKD. Trimming cost V 6 bases and J 0 bases, with 17 bases left between them. This CDR3 region has 16 residues. DNA for the CDR3: TGTGCCATCAGACGACGGACGGAGACTCCTAACTATGGCTACACCTTC. Its protein is CAIRRRTETPNYGYTF.

This clonotype was found many times. This rearrangement joins TRBV24-1 to TRBJ2-1; no clear D gene. With 5 bases removed from V and 6 bases from J, the gap between germline ends came to 13 bases. This CDR3 contains 14 residues. Germline values: CDR1 KGHDR, CDR2 SFDVKD. The CDR3 DNA is TGTGCCACCAGTGTCGGTAGGTACATCAATGAGCAGTTCTTC. Translation gives CATSVGRYINEQFF.

The V gene is TRBV6-5, the J gene TRBJ1-1, with 9 positions matching TRBD1. The junction had 9 bases not matched to a gene; V was cut back by 2 bases and J by 2 bases. The CDR3 runs to 17 residues. Germline V gene data show CDR1 as MNHEY and CDR2 as SVGAGI. The CDR3 sequence is CASSYPDRGVYNTEAFF. CDR3 bases: TGTGCCAGCAGTTACCCTGACAGGGGGGTATATAACACTGAAGCTTTCTTT.

In its sample, this clonotype was seen many times. V is TRBV7-9 and J is TRBJ2-7; TRBD2 agrees at 10 bases. The CDR3 is made up of 14 amino acids. Germline trimming cut 5 bases from V and 4 bases from J; bases unmatched to any gene: 5. The germline gives CDR1 SEHNR, CDR2 FQNEAQ (reference sequence). CDR3 coding DNA: TGTGCCAGCAGCCCGGGGACTAGCGTATACGAGCAGTACTTC. It specifies CASSPGTSVYEQYF.

This clonotype showed up many times. The chain has TRBV10-3 and TRBJ2-5, with 7 bases that match TRBD1. The CDR3 is made up of 14 amino acids. Germline CDR1 ENHRY, CDR2 SYGVKD. After removal of 11 bases from V and 5 bases from J, the junction contained 14 bases not matched to a gene. The CDR3 region is CAAATGVTRETQYF. The CDR3 bases are TGTGCCGCCGCAACAGGGGTGACTCGGGAGACCCAGTACTTC.

This clonotype has a single count. The chain carries TRBV6-1 and TRBJ2-5; 9 positions agree with TRBD2. Losses at the gene ends were 5 bases for V and 1 base for J; bases not matched to a gene: 5. The CDR3 sequence is 15 residues long. Germline loops: CDR1 MNHNS, CDR2 SASEGT. CDR3 residues: CASSLAGVSQETQYF. CDR3 sequence (DNA): TGTGCCAGCAGTTTAGCGGGAGTGTCCCAAGAGACCCAGTACTTC.

In this sample, this clonotype turned up many times. The chain uses TRBV7-9 and TRBJ2-3; D unclear. This CDR3 is 14 amino acids long. With 0 bases removed from V and 0 bases from J, the gap between germline ends came to 4 bases. Germline CDR1 reads SEHNR; CDR2 reads FQNEAQ (reference sequence). Here the CDR3 DNA reads TGTGCCAGCAGCTTAGCGGCTAGCACAGATACGCAGTATTTT. As protein: CASSLAASTDTQYF.

At least ten counts were recorded for this clonotype. The chain joins TRBV6-5 to TRBJ1-2; a possible D gene is TRBD1 (5 bases). V lost 0 bases and J 4 bases, leaving 18 bases between the germline ends. Germline CDR1 and CDR2: MNHEY and SVGAGI. This CDR3 contains 17 residues. CDR3 loop: CASSYSGRGGKGYGYTF. CDR3 bases: TGTGCCAGCAGTTACTCGGGGCGGGGGGGAAAAGGCTATGGCTACACCTTC.

The sample holds a few counts of this clonotype. With a much larger clone just one base away, this may be a read error. V and J are TRBV7-3 and TRBJ2-1; D remains ambiguous. Germline V gene data show CDR1 as SGHTA and CDR2 as FQGTGA. The CDR3 sequence is 14 residues long. The V gene lost 4 bases and the J gene lost 13 bases, with 20 bases spanning the gap. The CDR3, as DNA: TGTGCCAGCAGCTCAGACCCCAACGTGGTCCCTCAGTTCTTC. Its protein is CASSSDPNVVPQFF. The variable domain in full, with the rest retrieved from reference TRBV7-3 and TRBJ2-1, is GAGVSQTPSNKVTEKGKYVELRCDPISGHTALYWYRQSLGQGPEFLIYFQGTGAADDSGLPNDRFFAVRPEGSVSTLKIQRTERGDSAVYLCASSSDPNVVPQFFGPGTRLTVL.

This clonotype occurred many times. In DNA, the CDR3 is TGTGCCAGCAGAATAGGCCGAACGATCGGGACTACGGGATACGATGAGCAGTTCTTC. As protein: CASRIGRTIGTTGYDEQFF. The chain employs TRBV11-2 and TRBJ2-1, with TRBD2 identical over 7 bases. The CDR3 extends over 19 amino acids. J lost 8 bases, V lost 6 bases, and 25 bases had no gene match. From germline, CDR1 is SGHAT and CDR2 FQNNGV.

This clonotype occurred a few times. This sequence joins TRBV5-6 and TRBJ1-1; possibly TRBD1 for D (5 bases). Between the trimmed V and J ends, which lost 3 bases and 4 bases, there was a span of 16 bases. The germline CDR1 and CDR2 sequences are SGHDT and YYEEEE. There are 15 residues in the CDR3. Here the CDR3 reads CASSYLRVRTTEAFF. The CDR3 region has the DNA TGTGCCAGCAGCTATCTCAGGGTAAGGACCACTGAAGCTTTCTTT.

This clonotype was seen many times. This chain uses TRBV6-1 with TRBJ1-3; TRBD1 is a possible D gene (6 bases). The CDR3 is made up of 16 amino acids. V was cut by 11 bases and J by 0 bases, with 20 bases left in between. Germline CDR1 reads MNHNS; CDR2 reads SASEGT. CDR3 loop: CAGESGQFSSGNTIYF. CDR3 bases: TGTGCCGGGGAATCGGGACAATTCTCCTCTGGAAACACCATATATTTT.

This clonotype has at least ten counts. The chain joins TRBV5-1 to TRBJ1-2, with 7 bases aligning to TRBD1. Germline V gene data show CDR1 as SGHRS and CDR2 as YFSETQ. J lost 6 bases, V lost 0 bases, and 17 bases had no gene match. The CDR3 sequence is 18 residues long. CDR3 sequence (DNA): TGCGCCAGCAGCTTGGTACTAGACAGGGAAGGAAACAGAAATGGCTACACCTTC. Amino acids: CASSLVLDREGNRNGYTF.

This clonotype was observed many times. The V gene is TRBV15, the J gene TRBJ2-5; 15 positions match TRBD2. V gave up 1 base and J gave up 4 bases; unmatched junction bases: 1. CDR3 length: 16 amino acids. Per germline, CDR1 LNHNV and CDR2 YYDKDF (reference sequence). CDR3 coding DNA: TGTGCCACCAGCAGAGGGACTAGCGGGGGGGCAGAGACCCAGTACTTC. This encodes CATSRGTSGGAETQYF.

This chain links TRBV12-5 with TRBJ2-1; 9 nucleotides align to TRBD2. CDR1 LGHNT and CDR2 FRNRAP come from the germline V gene. The CDR3 sequence is 15 residues long. The V segment lost 3 bases and the J segment 6 bases; nucleotides outside the gene matches: 6. CDR3: CASGLGGLAGNEQFF. The CDR3 DNA is TGTGCTAGTGGTTTAGGGGGACTAGCCGGCAATGAGCAGTTCTTC.

This clonotype was seen at least ten times. The rearrangement links TRBV27 to TRBJ1-1; D may be TRBD1 (5 bases). The CDR3 sequence is 14 residues long. With 2 bases removed from V and 8 bases from J, the gap between germline ends came to 15 bases. CDR1 is MNHEY and CDR2 is SMNVEV in the germline V gene (reference sequence). The CDR3 nucleotides are TGTGCCAGCAGTTTAAGGGACGCGGGCCCAGAAGCTTTCTTT. Amino acid sequence: CASSLRDAGPEAFF.

The chain has TRBV6-2 or TRBV6-3 and TRBJ2-7, with D maybe TRBD1 (6 bases). V lost 7 bases, J lost 2 bases, and 15 bases lay in between. The CDR3 is made up of 14 amino acids. Germline values: CDR1 MNHEY, CDR2 SVGEGT. The CDR3: CASIPGRDTYEQYF. The CDR3 DNA sequence: TGTGCCAGCATCCCAGGACGGGACACCTACGAGCAGTACTTC.

This clonotype has a handful of counts. This chain uses TRBV7-9 with TRBJ1-1; 7 nucleotides agree with TRBD1. The junction had 8 bases not matched to a gene; V was cut back by 5 bases and J by 8 bases. CDR1 and CDR2 from the germline V gene are SEHNR and FQNEAQ (reference sequence). The CDR3 has 13 amino acids. CDR3 protein: CASSVMTGSEAFF. As DNA, the CDR3 is TGTGCCAGCAGCGTCATGACAGGGTCAGAAGCTTTCTTT.